The 5 T cell receptor beta chains in this list originate from one sample, sequenced in a study of vaccination and CD4 T cells after COVID-19. Their specific antigens are unknown. Cultured CD4+ T cell DNA underwent sequencing with the Oncomine TCR Beta short-read assay. DNA came from CD4+ T cells after culture. Each CDR3 protein is one row after TCRdb ran MiXCR on the PCR reads. Of some 9,900 distinct CDR3 sequences listed, roughly 30% were seen once; the top ten hold around 13%. Treatment in this sample: roughly 10-day PBMC culture with coronavirus spike peptide pools or control peptides (ViraFEST assay). Unexposed donor CD4+ T cells predated the COVID-19 pandemic, collected 2011-2018. Material for sequencing was CD4+ T cells from blood, cultured in vitro. These receptors originate from a human donor in good health.

V is TRBV19 and J is TRBJ2-5, with D possibly matching TRBD1 (6 bases). Germline CDR1 and CDR2: LNHDA and SQIVND (reference sequence). The CDR3 runs to 13 residues. V was shortened by 6 bases and J by 1 base, with 9 bases between the two germline ends. The DNA of the CDR3 is TGTGCCAGTAGGCGACAGGCCCAAGAGACCCAGTACTTC. Its protein is CASRRQAQETQYF.

The V gene is TRBV7-9, the J gene TRBJ2-4; 8 positions agree with TRBD2. The germline V gene has CDR1 SEHNR and CDR2 FQNEAQ (reference sequence). The CDR3 is made up of 16 amino acids. J gave up 3 bases and V 4 bases, and 8 bases lay outside the gene matches. CDR3 bases: TGTGCCAGCAGCTCCTCCGGGGGGGTCGGCAAAAACATTCAGTACTTC. As protein: CASSSSGGVGKNIQYF.

This clonotype was seen only a few times. The chain employs TRBV7-2 and TRBJ2-5; no clear D gene. There are 14 residues in the CDR3. Germline CDR1 reads SGHTA; CDR2 reads FQGNSA. The ends were cut back, 2 bases at V and 1 base at J, with 8 bases in the middle. CDR3: CASSLQTGQETQYF. For the CDR3, the DNA is TGTGCCAGCAGCTTACAGACGGGCCAAGAGACCCAGTACTTC.

Of note for this clonotype: An end of the junction does not agree with germline; a read error may underlie this. This sequence joins TRBV7-7 and TRBJ2-2; 12 bases map to TRBD1. This CDR3 has 16 amino acids. Per germline, CDR1 SSHAT and CDR2 FNYEAQ (reference sequence). CDR3 nucleotide sequence: TGTGCTAGCAGCATCGGGACAGGGGGCTACACCGGGGAGCTGTTTTTT. Its protein is CASSIGTGGYTGELFF.

This clonotype has more than one count but fewer than ten. J is TRBJ2-3 and V is TRBV20-1; TRBD2 matches 8 bases. CDR1 and CDR2 (germline): DFQATT, SNEGSKA (reference sequence). V lost 5 bases and J lost 2; bases outside the gene matches: 15. The CDR3 has 17 amino acids. This chain's CDR3 is CSALDRLAGITTDTQYF. CDR3 DNA: TGCAGTGCTTTAGATCGCCTAGCGGGCATTACCACAGATACGCAGTATTTT.